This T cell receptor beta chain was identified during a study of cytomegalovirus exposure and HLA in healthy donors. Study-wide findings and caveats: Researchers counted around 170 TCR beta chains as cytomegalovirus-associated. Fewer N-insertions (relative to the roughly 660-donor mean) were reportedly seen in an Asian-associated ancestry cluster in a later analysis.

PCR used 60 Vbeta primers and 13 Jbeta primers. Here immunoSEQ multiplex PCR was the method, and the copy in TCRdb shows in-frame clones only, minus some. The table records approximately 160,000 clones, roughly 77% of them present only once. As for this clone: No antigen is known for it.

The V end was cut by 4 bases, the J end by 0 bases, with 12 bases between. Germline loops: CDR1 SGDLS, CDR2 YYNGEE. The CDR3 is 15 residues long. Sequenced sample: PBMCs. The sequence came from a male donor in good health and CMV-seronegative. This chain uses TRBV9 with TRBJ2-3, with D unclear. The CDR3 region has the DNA TGTGCCAGCAGCCCCTCGGAGACTAGCACAGATACGCAGTATTTT. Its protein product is CASSPSETSTDTQYF. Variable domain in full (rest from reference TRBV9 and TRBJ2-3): DSGVTQTPKHLITATGQRVTLRCSPRSGDLSVYWYQQSLDQGLQFLIQYYNGEERAKGNILERFSAQQFPDLHSELNLSSLELGDSALYFCASSPSETSTDTQYFGPGTRLTVL.